This T cell receptor beta chain was captured by sequencing in a study of response to subunit inactivated influenza vaccine. Study results and caveats: Researchers suggested that each seasonal influenza vaccination recruits few new T cells.

This clonotype was seen ten or more times. Its antigen is not identified. TCRdb re-called the RT-PCR reads with MiXCR, one entry per CDR3 protein. The table shows some 850,000 distinct CDR3 sequences, with around a sixth occurring only once. The CDR3 has 14 amino acids. V lost 2 bases to trimming and J lost 3 bases; unmatched junction nucleotides: 0. Germline CDR1 and CDR2: MNHEY and SVGAGI. The chain employs TRBV6-5 and TRBJ2-7; 11 bases map to TRBD2. This TCR was recovered from a man in his fifties who received an inactivated influenza vaccine. Sequenced here: PBMCs from blood, sampled more than 4 days after vaccination. The CDR3 reads CASSYLAGGYEQYF. CDR3 DNA: TGTGCCAGCAGTTACCTAGCGGGAGGCTACGAGCAGTACTTC.